Listed below are T cell receptor beta chains from one sample, sequenced in a study of CD8 T cells in ankylosing spondylitis. TCRdb called the 5' RACE reads again in MiXCR, with one record for every CDR3 protein. The sample includes 250,000 to 300,000 distinct CDR3 sequences, around 18% of them seen just once. The specimen sequenced was blood, either unsorted or a sorted T cell fraction (not recorded which). Every receptor here comes from a male donor with ankylosing spondylitis or in good health (not recorded which). Both conserved end residues are trimmed from each CDR3.

J gene	V gene	CDR3 protein
TRBJ1-2	TRBV4-1	ASSQDSNYGYT
TRBJ2-2	TRBV7-7	ASSADRGIGELF
TRBJ2-3	TRBV27	ASSLFVGTDTQY
TRBJ2-5	TRBV29-1	SVVDAGQETQY
TRBJ2-2	TRBV29-1	SVQNSGELF
TRBJ2-1	TRBV10-3	AISESGGNIQNEQF
TRBJ1-4	TRBV25-1	ASSGDLAERNEKLF
TRBJ2-5	TRBV25-1	ASSEFPGQGGYQETQY
TRBJ1-2	TRBV5-5	ASSLAGPTVVYGYT
TRBJ2-3	TRBV28	ASSLAPEREPYRDTQY
TRBJ2-2	TRBV27	ASTLAENTGELF
TRBJ2-3	TRBV29-1	SVPPQGTDTQY
TRBJ2-3	TRBV6-5	ASSYLGTGGTDTQY
TRBJ2-1	TRBV24-1	ATSDWAAANNEQF
TRBJ2-3	TRBV24-1	ATSTGSRGTDTQY
TRBJ2-1	TRBV6-5	ASSFGRSAEQF
TRBJ2-1	TRBV2	ASSGIRTGLNNEQF
TRBJ1-1	TRBV7-3	ASSQTGQITTEAF
TRBJ2-1	TRBV20-1	SAGASRREQF
TRBJ2-1	TRBV12-3/TRBV12-4	ASSQRGGLNEQF